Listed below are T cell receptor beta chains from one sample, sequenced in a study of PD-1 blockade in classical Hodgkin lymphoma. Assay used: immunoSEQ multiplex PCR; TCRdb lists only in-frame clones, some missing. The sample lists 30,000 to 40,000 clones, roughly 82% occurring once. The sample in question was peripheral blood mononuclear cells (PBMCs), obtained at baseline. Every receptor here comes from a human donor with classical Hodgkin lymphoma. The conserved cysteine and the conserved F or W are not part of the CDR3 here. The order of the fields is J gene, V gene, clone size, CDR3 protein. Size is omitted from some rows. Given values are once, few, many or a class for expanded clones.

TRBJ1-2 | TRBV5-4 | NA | ASSLGGDRGGTYGYT
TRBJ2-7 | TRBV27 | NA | ASSLSARIYEQY
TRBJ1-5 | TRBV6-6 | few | ASSYSAVGNQPQH
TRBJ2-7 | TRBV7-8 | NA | ASSFQVEQY
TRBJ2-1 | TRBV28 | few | ASSFTEGAYNEQF
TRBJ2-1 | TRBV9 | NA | ASSVGTLYNEQF
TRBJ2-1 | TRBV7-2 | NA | ASSARDRVGNEQF
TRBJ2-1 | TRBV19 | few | ASSKKPDRYNEQF
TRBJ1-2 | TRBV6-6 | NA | ASSSTASNYGYT
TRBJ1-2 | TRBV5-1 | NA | ASSEDGNYGYT
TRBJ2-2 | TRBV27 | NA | ASSPWTGLNTGELF
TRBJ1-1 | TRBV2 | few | ASSLGTGGPNTEAF
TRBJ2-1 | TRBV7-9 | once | ASTSRDNYNEQF
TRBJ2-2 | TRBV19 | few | ASSIQGARNTGELF
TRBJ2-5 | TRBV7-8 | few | ASSPGGPRETQY
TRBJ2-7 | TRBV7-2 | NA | ASSLVAGDEQY
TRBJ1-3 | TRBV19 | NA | ASSGASPGNTIY
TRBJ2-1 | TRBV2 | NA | ATQGNSYNEQF
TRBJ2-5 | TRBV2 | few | ASSVDYSETQY
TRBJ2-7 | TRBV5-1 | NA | ASSLEQGTGEQY
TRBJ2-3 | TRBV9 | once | ASSPTGGGERDTQY
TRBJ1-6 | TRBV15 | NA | ATSSRGGGFSYNSPLH
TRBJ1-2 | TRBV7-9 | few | ASSQIGQLDT
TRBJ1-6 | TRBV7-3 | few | ASSSSGTDNSPLH
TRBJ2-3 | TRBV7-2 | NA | ASSFRQATDTQY
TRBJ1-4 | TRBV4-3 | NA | ASSQMGEVLF
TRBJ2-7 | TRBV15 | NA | ATSRGLERYEQY
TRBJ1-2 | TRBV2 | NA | ASSSPQTGYT
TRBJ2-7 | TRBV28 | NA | ASSLSLGQGAYEQY
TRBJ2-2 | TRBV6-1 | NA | ASTLVTGELF
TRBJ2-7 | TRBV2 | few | ASSEEAVSSYEQY
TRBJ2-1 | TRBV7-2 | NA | ASSSQGGAYNEQF
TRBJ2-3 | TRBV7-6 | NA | ASSLAEETGDRADTQY
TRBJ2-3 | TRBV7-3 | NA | ASSLTPLGDTQY
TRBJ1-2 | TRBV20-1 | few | SARQDYGYT
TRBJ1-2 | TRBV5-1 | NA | ASSSLGHSYGYT
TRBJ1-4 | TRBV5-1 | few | ASSLAVEAGEKLF
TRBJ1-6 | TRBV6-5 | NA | ASSYPDRRNSPLH
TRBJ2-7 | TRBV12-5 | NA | ASASGTGSTDEQY
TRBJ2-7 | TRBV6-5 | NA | ASRSMNTGPYEQY
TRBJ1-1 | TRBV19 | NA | AVTRTDLRNTEAF
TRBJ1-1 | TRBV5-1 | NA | ASSRGVGTGEPEAF
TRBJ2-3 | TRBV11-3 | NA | ASSPGLAGNTQY
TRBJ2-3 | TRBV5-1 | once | ASSLGRFTDTQY
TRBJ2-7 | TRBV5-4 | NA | ASSSNPGQGYEQY
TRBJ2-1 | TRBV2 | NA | ARTLAGGLSSYNEQF
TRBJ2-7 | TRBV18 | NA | ASSPNAGTGPYEQY
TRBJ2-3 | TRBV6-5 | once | ASSSGTSGADTQY
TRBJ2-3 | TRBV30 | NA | ALDRGTDTQY
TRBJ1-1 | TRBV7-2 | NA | ASRRTALAEAF
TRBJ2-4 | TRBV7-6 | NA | ASSLERGAKNIQY
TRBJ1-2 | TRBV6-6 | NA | ASSLNRQGADYGYT